This T cell receptor beta chain was sequenced in a study of CD8 T cells in ankylosing spondylitis. Study conclusions and caveats: What appeared characteristic of ankylosing spondylitis blood was a TCR beta motif of eight highly homologous variants.

Quantitative 5'-RACE with molecular barcodes produced the TCR beta libraries. TCRdb reprocessed the 5' RACE reads via MiXCR and lists one record per CDR3 protein. The data hold about 250,000 distinct CDR3 sequences, with 7.5% to 9.5% observed a single time. The germline V gene has CDR1 DFQATT and CDR2 SNEGSKA (reference sequence). This CDR3 comprises 18 residues. J lost 0 bases, V lost 4 bases, and 12 bases had no gene match. For this clonotype: No antigen is known for it.

The chain links TRBV20-1 to TRBJ2-4; 10 bases align to TRBD1. This TCR was sampled from a female donor with ankylosing spondylitis or in good health (not recorded which). Sequenced input: blood, either unsorted or a sorted T cell fraction (not recorded which). The CDR3 here is CSANDRGPNRRAKNIQYF. The CDR3 coding sequence is TGCAGTGCTAATGACAGGGGGCCGAATCGGAGAGCCAAAAACATTCAGTACTTC.